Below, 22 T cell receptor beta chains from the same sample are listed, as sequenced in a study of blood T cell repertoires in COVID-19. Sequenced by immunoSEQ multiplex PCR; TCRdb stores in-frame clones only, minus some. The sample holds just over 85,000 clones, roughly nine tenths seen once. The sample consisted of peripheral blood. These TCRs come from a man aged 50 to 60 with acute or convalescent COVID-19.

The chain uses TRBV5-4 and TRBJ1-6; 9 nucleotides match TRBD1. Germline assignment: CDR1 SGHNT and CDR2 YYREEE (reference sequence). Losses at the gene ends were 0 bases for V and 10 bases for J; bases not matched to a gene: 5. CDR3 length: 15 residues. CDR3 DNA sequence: TGTGCCAGCAGCTTGGGACAGGGGGTAGGGTCACCCCTCCACTTT. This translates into CASSLGQGVGSPLHF.

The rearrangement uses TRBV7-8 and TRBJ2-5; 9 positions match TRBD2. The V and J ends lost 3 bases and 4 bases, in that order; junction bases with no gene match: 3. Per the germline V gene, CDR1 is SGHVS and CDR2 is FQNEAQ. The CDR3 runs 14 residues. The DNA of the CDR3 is TGTGCCAGCAGCTTTAGCGGGGGAGGAGAGACCCAGTACTTC. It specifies CASSFSGGGETQYF.

CDR3 in DNA: TGTGCCTGGAGTATTTGGGGGGGAAATCAGCCCCAGCATTTT. Encoded protein: CAWSIWGGNQPQHF. The chain employs TRBV30 and TRBJ1-5; D may be TRBD1 (5 bases). Germline V gives CDR1 GTSNPN, CDR2 SVGIG (reference sequence). The CDR3 loop spans 14 amino acids. With 2 bases removed from V and 4 bases from J, the gap between germline ends came to 12 bases.

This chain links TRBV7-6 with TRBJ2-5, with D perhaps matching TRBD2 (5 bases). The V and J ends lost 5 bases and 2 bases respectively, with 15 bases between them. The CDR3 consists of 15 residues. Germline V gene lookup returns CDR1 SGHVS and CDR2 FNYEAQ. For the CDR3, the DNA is TGTGCCAGCAGCCCTAATCCGGGCGGGCAAGAGACCCAGTACTTC. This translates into CASSPNPGGQETQYF.

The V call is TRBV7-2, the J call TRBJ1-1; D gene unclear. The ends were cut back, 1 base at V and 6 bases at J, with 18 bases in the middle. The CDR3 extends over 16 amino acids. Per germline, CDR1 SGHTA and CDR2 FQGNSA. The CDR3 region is CASSLVSSSGRPEAFF. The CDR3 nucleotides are TGTGCCAGCAGCTTAGTCTCTTCGTCAGGCAGGCCTGAAGCTTTCTTT.

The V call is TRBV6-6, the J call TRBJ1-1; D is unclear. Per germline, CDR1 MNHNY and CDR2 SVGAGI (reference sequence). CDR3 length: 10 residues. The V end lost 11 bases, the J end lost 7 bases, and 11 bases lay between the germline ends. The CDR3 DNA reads TGTGCCGCGGGAGTGGGTGAAGCTTTCTTT. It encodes CAAGVGEAFF.

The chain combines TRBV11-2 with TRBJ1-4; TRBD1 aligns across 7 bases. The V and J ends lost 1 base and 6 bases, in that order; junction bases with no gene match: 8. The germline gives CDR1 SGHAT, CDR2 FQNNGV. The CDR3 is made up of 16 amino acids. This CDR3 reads CASSLGGAGGHEKLFF. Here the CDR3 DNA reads TGTGCCAGCAGCTTAGGTGGGGCAGGGGGTCATGAAAAACTGTTTTTT.

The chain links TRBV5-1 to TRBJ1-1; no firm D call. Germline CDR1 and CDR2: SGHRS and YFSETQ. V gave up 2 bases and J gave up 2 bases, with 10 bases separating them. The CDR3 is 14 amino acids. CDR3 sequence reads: CASSFVPVNTEAFF. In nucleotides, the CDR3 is TGCGCCAGCAGCTTCGTCCCAGTAAACACTGAAGCTTTCTTT.

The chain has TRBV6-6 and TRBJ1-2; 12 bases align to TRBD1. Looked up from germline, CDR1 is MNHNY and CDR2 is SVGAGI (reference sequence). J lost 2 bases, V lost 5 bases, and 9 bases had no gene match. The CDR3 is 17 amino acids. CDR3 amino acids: CASSPTGTGGGNYGYTF. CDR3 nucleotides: TGTGCCAGCAGTCCGACCGGGACAGGGGGCGGCAACTATGGCTACACCTTC.

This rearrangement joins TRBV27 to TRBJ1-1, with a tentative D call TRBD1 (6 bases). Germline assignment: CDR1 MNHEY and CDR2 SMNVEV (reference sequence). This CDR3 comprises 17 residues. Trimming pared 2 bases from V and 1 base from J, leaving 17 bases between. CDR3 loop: CASSLHGRGLGNTEAFF. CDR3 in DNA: TGTGCCAGCAGTTTACATGGCAGGGGCCTAGGGAACACTGAAGCTTTCTTT.

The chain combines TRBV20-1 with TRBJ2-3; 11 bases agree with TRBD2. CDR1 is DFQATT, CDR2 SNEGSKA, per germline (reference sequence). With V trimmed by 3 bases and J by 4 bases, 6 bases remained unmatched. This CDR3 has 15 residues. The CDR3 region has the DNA TGCAGTGCTAGTATAGCGGGGGGGGCCCCAGATACGCAGTATTTT. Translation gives CSASIAGGAPDTQYF.

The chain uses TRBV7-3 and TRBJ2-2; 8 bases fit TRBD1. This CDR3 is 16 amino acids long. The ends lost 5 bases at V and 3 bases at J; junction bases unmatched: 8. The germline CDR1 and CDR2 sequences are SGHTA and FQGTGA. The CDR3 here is CASSPNSGGYTGELFF. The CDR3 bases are TGTGCCAGCAGCCCGAATTCAGGGGGCTACACCGGGGAGCTGTTTTTT.

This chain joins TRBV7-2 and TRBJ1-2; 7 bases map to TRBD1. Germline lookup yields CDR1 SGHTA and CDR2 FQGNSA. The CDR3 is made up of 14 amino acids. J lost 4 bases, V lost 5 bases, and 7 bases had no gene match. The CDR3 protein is CASSQDQGVYGYTF. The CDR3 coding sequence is TGTGCCAGCAGCCAAGACCAGGGGGTCTATGGCTACACCTTC.

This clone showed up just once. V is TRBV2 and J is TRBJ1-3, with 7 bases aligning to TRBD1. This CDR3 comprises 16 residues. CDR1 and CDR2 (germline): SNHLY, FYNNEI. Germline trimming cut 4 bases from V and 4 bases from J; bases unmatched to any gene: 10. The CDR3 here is CASSVSQGLWGNTIYF. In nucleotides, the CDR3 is TGTGCCAGCAGTGTCTCACAGGGGCTCTGGGGAAACACCATATATTTT. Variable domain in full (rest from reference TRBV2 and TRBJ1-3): EPEVTQTPSHQVTQMGQEVILRCVPISNHLYFYWYRQILGQKVEFLVSFYNNEISEKSEIFDDQFSVERPDGSNFTLKIRSTKLEDSAMYFCASSVSQGLWGNTIYFGEGSWLTVV.

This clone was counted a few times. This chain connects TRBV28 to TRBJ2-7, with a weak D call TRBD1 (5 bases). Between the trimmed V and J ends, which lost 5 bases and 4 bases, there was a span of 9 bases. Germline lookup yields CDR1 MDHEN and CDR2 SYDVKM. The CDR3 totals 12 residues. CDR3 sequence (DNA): TGTGCCAGCAGTAGAACAGGTTACGAGCAGTACTTC. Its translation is CASSRTGYEQYF.

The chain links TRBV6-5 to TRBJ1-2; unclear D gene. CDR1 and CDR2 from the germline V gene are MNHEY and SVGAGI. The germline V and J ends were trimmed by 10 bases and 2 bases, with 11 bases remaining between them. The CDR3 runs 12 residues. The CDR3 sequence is CATLPGNYGYTF. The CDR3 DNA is TGTGCCACCTTGCCGGGAAACTATGGCTACACCTTC.

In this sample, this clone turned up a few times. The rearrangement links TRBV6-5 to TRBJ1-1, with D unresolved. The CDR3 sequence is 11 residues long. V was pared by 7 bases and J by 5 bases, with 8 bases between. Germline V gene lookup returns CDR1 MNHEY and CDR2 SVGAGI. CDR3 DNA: TGTGCCAGCATCGGGGTAACTGAAGCTTTCTTT. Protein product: CASIGVTEAFF.

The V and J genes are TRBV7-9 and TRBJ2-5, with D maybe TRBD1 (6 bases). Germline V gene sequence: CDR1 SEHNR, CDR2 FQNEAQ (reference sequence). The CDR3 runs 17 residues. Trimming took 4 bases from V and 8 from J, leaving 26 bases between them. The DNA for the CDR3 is TGTGCCAGCAGCTCAGGGGCATCTTCGGCCCTTTGGGGTACCCAGTACTTC. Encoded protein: CASSSGASSALWGTQYF.

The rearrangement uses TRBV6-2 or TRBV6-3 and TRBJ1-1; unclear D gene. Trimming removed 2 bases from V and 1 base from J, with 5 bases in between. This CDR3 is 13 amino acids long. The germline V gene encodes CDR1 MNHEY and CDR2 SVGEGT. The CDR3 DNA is TGTGCCAGCAGTTACACCAGGAACACTGAAGCTTTCTTT. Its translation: CASSYTRNTEAFF.

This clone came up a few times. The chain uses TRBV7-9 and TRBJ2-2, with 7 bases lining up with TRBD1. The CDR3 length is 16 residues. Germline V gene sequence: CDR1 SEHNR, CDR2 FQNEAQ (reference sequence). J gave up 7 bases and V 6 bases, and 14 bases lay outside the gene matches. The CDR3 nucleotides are TGTGCCAGCAGTTCAAGGGGGCAGCATCCCGGCGGGGAGCTGTTTTTT. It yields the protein CASSSRGQHPGGELFF.

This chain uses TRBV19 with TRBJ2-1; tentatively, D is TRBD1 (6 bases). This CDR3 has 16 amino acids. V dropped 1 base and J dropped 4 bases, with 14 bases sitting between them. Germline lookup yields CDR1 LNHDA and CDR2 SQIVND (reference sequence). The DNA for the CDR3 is TGTGCCAGTAGTATAGTGGGCAGGGGCCCTTACAATGAGCAGTTCTTC. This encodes CASSIVGRGPYNEQFF.

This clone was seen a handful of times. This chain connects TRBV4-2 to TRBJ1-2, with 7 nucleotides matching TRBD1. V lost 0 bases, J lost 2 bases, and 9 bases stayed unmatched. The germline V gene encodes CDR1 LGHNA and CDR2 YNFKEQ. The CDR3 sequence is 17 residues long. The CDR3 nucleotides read TGTGCCAGCAGCCAAGATCAGTTTACAGGGGACAACTATGGCTACACCTTC. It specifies CASSQDQFTGDNYGYTF.